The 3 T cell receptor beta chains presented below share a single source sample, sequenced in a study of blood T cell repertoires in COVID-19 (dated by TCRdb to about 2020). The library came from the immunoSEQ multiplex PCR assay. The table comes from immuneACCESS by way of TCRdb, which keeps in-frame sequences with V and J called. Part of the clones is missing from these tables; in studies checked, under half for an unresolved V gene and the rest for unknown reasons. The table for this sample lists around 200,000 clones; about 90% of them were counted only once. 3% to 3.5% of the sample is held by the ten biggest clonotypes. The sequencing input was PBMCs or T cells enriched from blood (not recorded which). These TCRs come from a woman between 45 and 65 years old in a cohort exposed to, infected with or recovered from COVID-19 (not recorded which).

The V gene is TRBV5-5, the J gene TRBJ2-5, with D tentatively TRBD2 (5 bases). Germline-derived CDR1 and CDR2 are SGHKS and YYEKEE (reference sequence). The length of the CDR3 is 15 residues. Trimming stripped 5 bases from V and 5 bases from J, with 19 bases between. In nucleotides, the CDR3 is TGTGCCAGCAGATATAAGGTGGAGGTAGTCGAGACCCAGTACTTC. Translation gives CASRYKVEVVETQYF.

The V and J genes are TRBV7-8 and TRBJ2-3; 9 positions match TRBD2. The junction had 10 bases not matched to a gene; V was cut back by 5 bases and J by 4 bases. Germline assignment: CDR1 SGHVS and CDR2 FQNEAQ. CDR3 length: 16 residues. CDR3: CASSRATAGGADTQYF. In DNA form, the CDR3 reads TGTGCCAGCAGCCGTGCGACGGCGGGGGGGGCAGATACGCAGTATTTT.

CDR3 amino acids: CASRSGGSTGELFF. In nucleotides, the CDR3 is TGTGCCAGCAGATCAGGGGGGAGCACCGGGGAGCTGTTTTTT. The chain recombines TRBV6-6 with TRBJ2-2, with D perhaps TRBD1 (7 bases). Germline-derived CDR1 and CDR2 are MNHNY and SVGAGI (reference sequence). Trimming left V 6 bases short and J 4 bases short, with 12 bases between. The CDR3 runs 14 residues.